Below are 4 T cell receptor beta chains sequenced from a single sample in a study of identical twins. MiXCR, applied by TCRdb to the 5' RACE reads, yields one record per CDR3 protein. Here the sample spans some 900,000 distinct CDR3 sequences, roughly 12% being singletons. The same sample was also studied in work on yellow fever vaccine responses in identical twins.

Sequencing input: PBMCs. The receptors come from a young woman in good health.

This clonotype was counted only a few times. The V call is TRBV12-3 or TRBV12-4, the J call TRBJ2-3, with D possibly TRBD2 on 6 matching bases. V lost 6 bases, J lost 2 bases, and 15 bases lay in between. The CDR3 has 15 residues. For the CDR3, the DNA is TGTGCCAGCAGAAAGGGGACTTACCACACAGATACGCAGTATTTT. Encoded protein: CASRKGTYHTDTQYF.

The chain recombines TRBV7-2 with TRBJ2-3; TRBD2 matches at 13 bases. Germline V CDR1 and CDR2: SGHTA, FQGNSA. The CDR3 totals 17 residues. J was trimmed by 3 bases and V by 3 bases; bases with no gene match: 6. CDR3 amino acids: CASSFFGGLAGTDTQYF. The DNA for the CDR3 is TGTGCCAGCAGCTTTTTCGGGGGACTAGCGGGAACAGATACGCAGTATTTT.

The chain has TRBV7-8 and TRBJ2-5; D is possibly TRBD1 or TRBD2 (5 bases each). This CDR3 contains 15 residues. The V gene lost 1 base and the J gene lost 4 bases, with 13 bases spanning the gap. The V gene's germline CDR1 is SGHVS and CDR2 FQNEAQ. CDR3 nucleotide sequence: TGTGCCAGCAGCTTAGAGCGGTTCAGGGCAGAGACCCAGTACTTC. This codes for CASSLERFRAETQYF.

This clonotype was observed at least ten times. CDR3 DNA sequence: TGCAGTGCGCGTAAAGGGGCCTCTAACTATGGCTACACCTTC. Its protein product is CSARKGASNYGYTF. The chain combines TRBV20-1 with TRBJ1-2, with D possibly being TRBD1 (5 bases). The length of the CDR3 is 14 residues. Per the germline V gene, CDR1 is DFQATT and CDR2 is SNEGSKA (reference sequence). Trimming cost V 6 bases and J 0 bases, with 14 bases left between them.